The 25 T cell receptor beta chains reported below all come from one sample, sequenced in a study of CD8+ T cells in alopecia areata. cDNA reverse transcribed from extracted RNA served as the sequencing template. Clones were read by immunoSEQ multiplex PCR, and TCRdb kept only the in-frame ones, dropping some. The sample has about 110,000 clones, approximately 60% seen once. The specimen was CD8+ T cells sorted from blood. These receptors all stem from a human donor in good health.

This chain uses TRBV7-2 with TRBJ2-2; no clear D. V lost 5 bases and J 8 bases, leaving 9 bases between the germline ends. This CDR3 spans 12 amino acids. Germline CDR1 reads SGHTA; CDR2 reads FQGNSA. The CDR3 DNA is TGTGCCAGCAGCCCCGGAGCGGGGGAGCTGTTTTTT. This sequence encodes CASSPGAGELFF.

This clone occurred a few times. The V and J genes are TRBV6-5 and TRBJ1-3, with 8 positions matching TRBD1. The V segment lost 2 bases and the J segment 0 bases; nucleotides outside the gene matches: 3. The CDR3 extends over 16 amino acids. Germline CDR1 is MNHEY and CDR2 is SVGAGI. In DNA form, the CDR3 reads TGTGCCAGCAGTTACGGGACAGGTGACTCTGGAAACACCATATATTTT. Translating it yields CASSYGTGDSGNTIYF.

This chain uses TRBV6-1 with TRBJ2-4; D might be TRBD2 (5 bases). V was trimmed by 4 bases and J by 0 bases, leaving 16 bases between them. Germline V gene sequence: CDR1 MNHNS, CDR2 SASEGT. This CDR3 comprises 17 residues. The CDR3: CASSGLGETLAKNIQYF. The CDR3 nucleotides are TGTGCCAGCAGTGGATTGGGAGAGACTCTAGCCAAAAACATTCAGTACTTC.

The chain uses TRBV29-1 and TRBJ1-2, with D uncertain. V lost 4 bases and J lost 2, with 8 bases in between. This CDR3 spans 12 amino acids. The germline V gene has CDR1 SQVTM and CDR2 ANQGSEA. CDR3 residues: CSVVGGNYGYTF. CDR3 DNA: TGCAGCGTTGTTGGTGGGAACTATGGCTACACCTTC.

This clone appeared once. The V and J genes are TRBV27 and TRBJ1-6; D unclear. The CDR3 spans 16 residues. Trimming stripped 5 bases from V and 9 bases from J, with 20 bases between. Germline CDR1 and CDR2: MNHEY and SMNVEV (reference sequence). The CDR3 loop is CASSTDDPRTGSPLHF. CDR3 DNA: TGTGCCAGCAGTACAGACGACCCCCGGACGGGTTCACCCCTCCACTTT.

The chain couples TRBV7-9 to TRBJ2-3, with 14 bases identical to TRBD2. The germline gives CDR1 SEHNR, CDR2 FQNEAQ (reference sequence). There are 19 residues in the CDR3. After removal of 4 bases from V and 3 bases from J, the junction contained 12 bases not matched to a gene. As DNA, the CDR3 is TGTGCCAGCAGCTGGCGCCCGACTAGCGGGGGGGCCACGACAGATACGCAGTATTTT. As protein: CASSWRPTSGGATTDTQYF.

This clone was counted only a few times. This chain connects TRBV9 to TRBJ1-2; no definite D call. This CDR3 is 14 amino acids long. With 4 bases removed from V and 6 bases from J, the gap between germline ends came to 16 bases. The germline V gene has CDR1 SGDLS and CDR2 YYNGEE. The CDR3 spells CASSRRTGRDGYTF. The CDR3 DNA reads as TGTGCCAGCAGCAGACGTACCGGACGAGATGGCTACACCTTC.

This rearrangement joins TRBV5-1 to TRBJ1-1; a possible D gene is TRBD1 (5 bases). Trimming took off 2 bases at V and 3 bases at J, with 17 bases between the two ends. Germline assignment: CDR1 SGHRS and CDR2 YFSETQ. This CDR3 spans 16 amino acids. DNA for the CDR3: TGCGCCAGCAGCTTCGGGACCGCTACCGGGTACACTGAAGCTTTCTTT. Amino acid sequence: CASSFGTATGYTEAFF.

CDR3: CAWNPPATNEKLFF. The CDR3 DNA follows: TGTGCCTGGAATCCACCAGCAACTAATGAAAAACTGTTTTTT. The chain couples TRBV30 to TRBJ1-4; D gene unclear. The CDR3 sequence is 14 residues long. Deletions cut 4 bases from V and 0 bases from J, with 9 bases between. Germline CDR1 and CDR2: GTSNPN and SVGIG (reference sequence).

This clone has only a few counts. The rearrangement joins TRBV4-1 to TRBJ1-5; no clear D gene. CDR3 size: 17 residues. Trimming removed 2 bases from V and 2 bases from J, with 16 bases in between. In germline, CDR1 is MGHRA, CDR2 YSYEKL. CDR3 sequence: CASSQYATEEGNQPQHF. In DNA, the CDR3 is TGCGCCAGCAGCCAATACGCAACGGAGGAGGGCAATCAGCCCCAGCATTTT.

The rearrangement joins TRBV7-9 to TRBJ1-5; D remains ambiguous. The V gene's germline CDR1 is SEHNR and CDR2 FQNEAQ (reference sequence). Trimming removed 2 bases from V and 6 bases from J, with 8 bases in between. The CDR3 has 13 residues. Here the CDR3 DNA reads TGTGCCAGCAGCTTATCGGGGTTTCAGCCCCAGCATTTT. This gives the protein CASSLSGFQPQHF.

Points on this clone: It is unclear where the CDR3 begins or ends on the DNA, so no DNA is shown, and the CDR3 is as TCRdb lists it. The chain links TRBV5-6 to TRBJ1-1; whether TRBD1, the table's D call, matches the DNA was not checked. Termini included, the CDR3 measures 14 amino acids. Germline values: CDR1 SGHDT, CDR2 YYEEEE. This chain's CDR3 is CASSFGQGNTEAFF.

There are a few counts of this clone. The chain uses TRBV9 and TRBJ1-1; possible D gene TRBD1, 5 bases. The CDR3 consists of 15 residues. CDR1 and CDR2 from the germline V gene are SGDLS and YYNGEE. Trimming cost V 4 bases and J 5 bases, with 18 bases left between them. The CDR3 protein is CASSPLSQGRTEAFF. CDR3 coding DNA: TGTGCCAGCAGCCCCCTTTCCCAGGGACGAACTGAAGCTTTCTTT.

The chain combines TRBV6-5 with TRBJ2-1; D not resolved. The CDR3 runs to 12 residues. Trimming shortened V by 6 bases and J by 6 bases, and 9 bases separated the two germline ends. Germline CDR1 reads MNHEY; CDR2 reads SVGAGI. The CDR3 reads CASSQLGNEQFF. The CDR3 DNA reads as TGTGCCAGCAGCCAACTTGGCAATGAGCAGTTCTTC.

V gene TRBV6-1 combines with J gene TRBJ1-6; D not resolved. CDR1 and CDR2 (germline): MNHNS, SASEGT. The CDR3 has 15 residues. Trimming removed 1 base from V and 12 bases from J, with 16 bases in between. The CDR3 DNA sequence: TGTGCCAGCAGTGAAGTGGGCGGGAGGGCTGAACCCCTCCACTTT. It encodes CASSEVGGRAEPLHF.

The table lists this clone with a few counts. DNA of the CDR3: TGTGCCAGCAGCCCCACGTCGGGTACTGAAGCTTTCTTT. The encoded protein is CASSPTSGTEAFF. The genes are TRBV13 and TRBJ1-1; D gene unclear. The V gene lost 5 bases and the J gene lost 5 bases, with 12 bases spanning the gap. Germline V gene data show CDR1 as PRHDT and CDR2 as FYEKMQ (reference sequence). The CDR3 is 13 residues long.

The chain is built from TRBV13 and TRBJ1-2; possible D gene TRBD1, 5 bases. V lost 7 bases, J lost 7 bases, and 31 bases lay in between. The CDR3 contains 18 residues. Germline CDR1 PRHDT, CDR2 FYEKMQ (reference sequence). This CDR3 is CASTAALAPDSMGGGYTF. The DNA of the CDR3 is TGTGCCAGCACAGCTGCCCTCGCCCCAGACAGCATGGGGGGTGGCTACACCTTC.

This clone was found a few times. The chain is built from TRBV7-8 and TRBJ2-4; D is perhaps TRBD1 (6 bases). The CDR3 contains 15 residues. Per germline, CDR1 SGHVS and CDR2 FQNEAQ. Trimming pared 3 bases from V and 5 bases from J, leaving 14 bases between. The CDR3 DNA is TGTGCCAGCAGCTTCGTTCCAGGGGTTGAAAACATTCAGTACTTC. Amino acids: CASSFVPGVENIQYF.

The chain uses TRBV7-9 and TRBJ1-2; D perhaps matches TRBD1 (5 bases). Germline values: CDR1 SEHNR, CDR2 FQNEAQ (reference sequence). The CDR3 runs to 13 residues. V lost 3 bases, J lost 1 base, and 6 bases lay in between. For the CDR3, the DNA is TGTGCCAGCAGCTTCGACAGTAACTATGGCTACACCTTC. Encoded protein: CASSFDSNYGYTF.

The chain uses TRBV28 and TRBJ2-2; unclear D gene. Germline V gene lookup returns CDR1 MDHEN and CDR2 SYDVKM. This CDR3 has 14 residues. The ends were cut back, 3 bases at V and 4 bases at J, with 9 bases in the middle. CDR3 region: CASSFYSVTGELFF. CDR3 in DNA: TGTGCCAGCAGTTTCTATTCAGTCACCGGGGAGCTGTTTTTT.

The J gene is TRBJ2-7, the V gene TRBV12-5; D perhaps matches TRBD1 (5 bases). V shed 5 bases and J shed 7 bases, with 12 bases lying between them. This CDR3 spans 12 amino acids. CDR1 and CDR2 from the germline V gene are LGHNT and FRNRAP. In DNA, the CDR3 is TGTGCTAGTGGTACACAGGTCGTGGAGCAGTACTTC. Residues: CASGTQVVEQYF.

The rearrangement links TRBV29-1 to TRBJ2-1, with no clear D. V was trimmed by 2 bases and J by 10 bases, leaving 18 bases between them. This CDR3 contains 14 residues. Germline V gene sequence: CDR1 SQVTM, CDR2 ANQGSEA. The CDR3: CSVEPTDPILEQFF. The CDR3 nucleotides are TGCAGCGTTGAACCAACGGACCCGATTCTGGAGCAGTTCTTC.

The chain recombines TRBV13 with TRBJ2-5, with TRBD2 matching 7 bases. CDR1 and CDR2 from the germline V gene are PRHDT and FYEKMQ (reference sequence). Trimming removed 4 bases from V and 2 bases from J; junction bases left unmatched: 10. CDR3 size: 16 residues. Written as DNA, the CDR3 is TGTGCCAGCAGCTCAACACTCCGGGGGGTGCAAGAGACCCAGTACTTC. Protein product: CASSSTLRGVQETQYF.

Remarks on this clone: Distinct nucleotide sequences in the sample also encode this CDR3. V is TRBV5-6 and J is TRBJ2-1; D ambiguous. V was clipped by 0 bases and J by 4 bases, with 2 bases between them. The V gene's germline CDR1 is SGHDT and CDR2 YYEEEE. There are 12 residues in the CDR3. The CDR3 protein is CASSLEYNEQFF. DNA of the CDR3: TGTGCCAGCAGCTTGGAGTACAATGAGCAGTTCTTC.

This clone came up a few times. The CDR3 loop is CASSLTSGAPDTQYF. DNA of the CDR3: TGTGCCAGCAGTTTAACTAGCGGGGCACCAGATACGCAGTATTTT. The chain couples TRBV28 to TRBJ2-3; TRBD2 agrees at 10 bases. Germline lookup yields CDR1 MDHEN and CDR2 SYDVKM. V was clipped by 2 bases and J by 4 bases; unmatched bases: 3. The CDR3 is 15 amino acids.